This T cell receptor (beta chain) was recorded in a study of T-cell reconstitution after alpha-beta-depleted transplantation in children. Researchers prepared the TCRbeta library using unique molecular identifiers, the study reports. Each CDR3 protein is one row after TCRdb ran MiXCR on the PCR reads. The sample holds more than 450,000 distinct CDR3 sequences, 15% to 20% seen once. CDR1 and CDR2 from the germline V gene are SGHTA and FQGTGA. V gave up 0 bases and J gave up 6 bases, with 14 bases separating them. CDR3 length: 15 residues. The input for sequencing was PBMCs from the stem cell graft donor, taken from the stem cell graft. The chain is built from TRBV7-3 and TRBJ1-2; weak D call: TRBD1 (5 bases). This clonotype originated in a human donor who donated a stem cell graft to a child with acute lymphoblastic leukemia. The CDR3 sequence is CASSLTHGTADGYTF. CDR3 coding DNA: TGTGCCAGCAGCTTAACCCACGGGACGGCGGATGGCTACACCTTC.